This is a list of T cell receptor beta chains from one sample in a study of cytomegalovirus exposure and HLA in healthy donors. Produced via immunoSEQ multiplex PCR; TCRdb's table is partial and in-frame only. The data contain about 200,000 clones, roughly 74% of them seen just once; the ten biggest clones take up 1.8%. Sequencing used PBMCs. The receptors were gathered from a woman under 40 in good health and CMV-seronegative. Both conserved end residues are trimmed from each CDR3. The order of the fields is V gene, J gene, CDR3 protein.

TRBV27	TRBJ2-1	ASSPTVPHNEQF
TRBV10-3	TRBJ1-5	AIRPTGDQPQH
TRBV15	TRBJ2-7	ATSRDVIAGMDEQY
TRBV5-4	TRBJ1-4	ASSFQGADEKLF
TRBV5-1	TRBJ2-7	ASSLQVTVGYEQY
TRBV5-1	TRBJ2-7	ASSFARGSYEQY
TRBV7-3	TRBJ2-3	ASSRWRVDTQY
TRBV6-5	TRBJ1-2	ASSFREGYGYT
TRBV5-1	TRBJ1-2	ASSLEGRAREGYGYT
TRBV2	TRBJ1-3	ASSRQTSGNTIY
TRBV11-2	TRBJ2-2	ASRSGDRVTGELF
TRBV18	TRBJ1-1	ASSPGLGDSTRTEAF
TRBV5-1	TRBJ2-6	ASSGALGGTGANVLT
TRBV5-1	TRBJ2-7	ASSDGQGWSYEQY
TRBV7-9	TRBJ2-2	ASSFVTGGTGELF
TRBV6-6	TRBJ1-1	ASRRDSSNTEAF
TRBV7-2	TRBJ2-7	ASSLAAGSPEQY
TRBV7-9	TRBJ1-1	ASGGVGRGYTEAF
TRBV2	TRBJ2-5	ASKRDEQETQY
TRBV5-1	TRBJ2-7	ASSRSYRDYLSYEQY
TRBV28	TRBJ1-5	ASRGTGLSNQPQH
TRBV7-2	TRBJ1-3	ASSLSFGVSSGNTIY
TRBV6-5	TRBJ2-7	ASSSMPHPSYEQY
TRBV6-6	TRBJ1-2	ASSYSGQGAGGYT
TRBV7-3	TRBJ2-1	ASSFGVLGSYNEQF
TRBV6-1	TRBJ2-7	ASSEPGCEQY
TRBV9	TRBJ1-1	ASTPLPRGGTEAF